One and the same sample provided the 5 T cell receptor beta chains below, sequenced in a study of cytomegalovirus exposure and HLA in healthy donors. Vbeta (60) and Jbeta (13) primers were used in the PCR. Libraries were prepared by immunoSEQ multiplex PCR; TCRdb keeps only in-frame clonotypes and omits some of them. Of 100,000 or so clones in the sample, 75% to 90% were seen once. What was sequenced was PBMCs. The receptors here all came from a man aged 25 to 40 in good health and CMV-seronegative.

This clone is a singleton in its sample. The chain carries TRBV27 and TRBJ2-7; D ambiguous. The CDR3 is 14 amino acids. CDR1 is MNHEY and CDR2 is SMNVEV in the germline V gene (reference sequence). Trimming stripped 2 bases from V and 1 base from J, with 9 bases between. The CDR3 sequence is CASSLTERSYEQYF. CDR3 nucleotides: TGTGCCAGCAGTTTAACGGAGAGGTCCTACGAGCAGTACTTC.

The chain links TRBV6-1 to TRBJ2-1; 7 bases agree with TRBD2. This CDR3 contains 17 residues. V dropped 1 base and J dropped 3; count of bases not matched to a gene: 9. Germline V gives CDR1 MNHNS, CDR2 SASEGT. CDR3 protein: CASSEEWAGRGYNEQFF. Written as DNA, the CDR3 is TGTGCCAGCAGTGAAGAATGGGCAGGGAGGGGCTACAATGAGCAGTTCTTC.

The CDR3 reads CASSDQGPYEQYF. The DNA for the CDR3 is TGTGCCAGCAGTGACCAGGGCCCCTACGAGCAGTACTTC. The J gene is TRBJ2-7, the V gene TRBV6-1, with a possible D match to TRBD1 (5 bases). Trimming stripped 3 bases from V and 2 bases from J, with 8 bases between. The germline gives CDR1 MNHNS, CDR2 SASEGT. This CDR3 has 13 residues.

CDR3 amino acids: CASSEAPGASNQPQHF. The CDR3 coding sequence is TGTGCCAGCAGTGAAGCCCCAGGGGCTAGTAATCAGCCCCAGCATTTT. V usage is TRBV2 and J usage is TRBJ1-5; maybe TRBD1 (6 bases). The V gene lost 0 bases and the J gene lost 4 bases, with 13 bases spanning the gap. The CDR3 length is 16 residues. Germline V lookup: CDR1 SNHLY, CDR2 FYNNEI.

J is TRBJ1-5 and V is TRBV5-6, with TRBD1 as a possible D gene (5 bases). Trimming took 0 bases from V and 5 from J, leaving 12 bases between them. Germline V gene sequence: CDR1 SGHDT, CDR2 YYEEEE. The CDR3 has 15 residues. In DNA, the CDR3 is TGTGCCAGCAGCTTGGCAGGGCGGAATGATCAGCCCCAGCATTTT. Encoded protein: CASSLAGRNDQPQHF.